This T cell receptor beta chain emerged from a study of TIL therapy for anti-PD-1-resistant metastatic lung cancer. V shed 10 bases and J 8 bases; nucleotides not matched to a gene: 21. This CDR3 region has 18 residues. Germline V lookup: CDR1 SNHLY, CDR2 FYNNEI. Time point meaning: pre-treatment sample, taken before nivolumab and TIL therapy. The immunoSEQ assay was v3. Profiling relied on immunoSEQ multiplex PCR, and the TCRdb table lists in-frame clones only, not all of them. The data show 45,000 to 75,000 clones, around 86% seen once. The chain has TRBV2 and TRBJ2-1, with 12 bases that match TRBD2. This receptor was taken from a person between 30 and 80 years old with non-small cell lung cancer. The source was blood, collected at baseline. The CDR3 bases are TGTGCCAAAGACTTCGGACTAGCGGGAACGGGAGGGGGCGATGAGCAGTTCTTC. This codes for CAKDFGLAGTGGGDEQFF. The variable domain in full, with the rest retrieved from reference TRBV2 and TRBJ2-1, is EPEVTQTPSHQVTQMGQEVILRCVPISNHLYFYWYRQILGQKVEFLVSFYNNEISEKSEIFDDQFSVERPDGSNFTLKIRSTKLEDSAMYFCAKDFGLAGTGGGDEQFFGPGTRLTVL.